Following are 32 T cell receptor beta chains from one sample sequenced in a study of response to subunit inactivated influenza vaccine. TCRdb reprocessed the RT-PCR reads via MiXCR and lists one record per CDR3 protein. The sample gives some 500,000 distinct CDR3 sequences, about 15% of which show up once; 2.5% to 3.5% is in the top ten. The source material was CD4+ T cells sorted from PBMCs, sampled 23 months after vaccination. These receptors were taken from a man aged 45 to 70 who received an inactivated influenza vaccine.

This clonotype has just a few counts. The CDR3 loop is CASSLISGSDEQFF. The CDR3 DNA is TGTGCCAGCAGCTTGATTAGCGGGAGCGATGAGCAGTTCTTC. The chain combines TRBV5-6 with TRBJ2-1, with 9 nucleotides matching TRBD2. The length of the CDR3 is 14 residues. CDR1 SGHDT and CDR2 YYEEEE come from the germline V gene. The J segment lost 8 bases and the V segment lost 1 base, leaving 4 bases of the junction unmatched. The variable domain in full, with the rest retrieved from reference TRBV5-6 and TRBJ2-1, is DAGVTQSPTHLIKTRGQQVTLRCSPKSGHDTVSWYQQALGQGPQFIFQYYEEEERQRGNFPDRFSGHQFPNYSSELNVNALLLGDSALYLCASSLISGSDEQFFGPGTRLTVL.

The sample holds many counts of this clonotype. J is TRBJ1-6 and V is TRBV5-1; 8 bases align to TRBD1. The V and J ends lost 4 bases and 7 bases, in that order; junction bases with no gene match: 7. The CDR3 runs 15 residues. The germline V gene has CDR1 SGHRS and CDR2 YFSETQ. In DNA, the CDR3 is TGCGCCAGCAGCCTAGGACAGGGCGGCAATTCACCCCTCCACTTT. This codes for CASSLGQGGNSPLHF.

In DNA, the CDR3 is TGTGCCAGCAGTGTACGGAGTCCTCCCGAGCAGTACTTC. Translating gives CASSVRSPPEQYF. This sequence joins TRBV25-1 and TRBJ2-7; the D is unclear. Between the trimmed V and J ends, which lost 4 bases and 6 bases, there was a span of 13 bases. Germline V CDR1 and CDR2: MGHDK, SYGVNS. The CDR3 extends over 13 amino acids.

The sample holds a few counts of this clonotype. This chain joins TRBV5-1 and TRBJ1-1, with 11 bases aligning to TRBD1. The trim removed 3 bases at V and 4 bases at J, leaving 5 bases unmatched. This CDR3 spans 15 amino acids. Germline assignment: CDR1 SGHRS and CDR2 YFSETQ. The CDR3 sequence is CASSSRTGGSTEAFF. For the CDR3, the DNA is TGCGCCAGCAGCTCTCGGACAGGGGGCTCCACTGAAGCTTTCTTT.

V is TRBV20-1 and J is TRBJ2-7; D uncertain. This CDR3 is 12 amino acids long. Trimming shortened V by 1 base and J by 1 base, and 5 bases separated the two germline ends. Per germline, CDR1 DFQATT and CDR2 SNEGSKA (reference sequence). Written as DNA, the CDR3 is TGCAGTGCTAGAGTGCCATCCTACGAGCAGTACTTC. Translating gives CSARVPSYEQYF.

In this sample, this clonotype turned up a few times. The junction differs from germline at one of its ends, possibly a read error. The chain combines TRBV15 with TRBJ1-6; TRBD1 is a possible D gene (6 bases). The CDR3 loop spans 16 amino acids. The germline CDR1 and CDR2 sequences are LNHNV and YYDKDF (reference sequence). CDR3 in DNA: TGTGCCACCAGCAGAATGATCGGACAGAATAATTCACCCCCCCACTTT. It codes for CATSRMIGQNNSPPHF.

This clonotype has more than one count but fewer than ten. Here the CDR3 DNA reads TGTGCCAGCAGCCAAGATTTAGTGCGCGAGCAGTACTTC. Translated, it gives CASSQDLVREQYF. This chain joins TRBV14 and TRBJ2-7; D not certain. CDR1 is SGHDN, CDR2 FVKESK, per germline. Trimming shortened V by 0 bases and J by 6 bases, and 9 bases separated the two germline ends. This CDR3 is 13 amino acids long.

As for this clonotype: The germline gene is not matched at one end of the junction; a read error may be the cause. V is TRBV7-8 and J is TRBJ2-5; 8 bases agree with TRBD2. Germline V lookup: CDR1 SGHVS, CDR2 FQNEAQ. The CDR3 loop spans 18 amino acids. The CDR3 loop is CASSLGRGGGRSQDTQYF. DNA of the CDR3: TGTGCCAGCAGCTTAGGGAGGGGCGGCGGGAGGTCACAAGATACCCAGTACTTC.

In this sample, this clonotype turned up a few times. V and J are TRBV20-1 and TRBJ1-3; 7 bases map to TRBD1. Germline V gene sequence: CDR1 DFQATT, CDR2 SNEGSKA (reference sequence). With V trimmed by 6 bases and J by 0 bases, 11 bases remained unmatched. This CDR3 has 16 residues. CDR3 nucleotide sequence: TGCAGTGCCCTGACAGGGCGAGGCGGCTCTGGAAACACCATATATTTT. This translates into CSALTGRGGSGNTIYF.

The chain couples TRBV5-6 to TRBJ1-4; no definite D call. The V end lost 4 bases, the J end lost 8 bases, and 21 bases lay between the germline ends. The germline CDR1 and CDR2 sequences are SGHDT and YYEEEE. The CDR3 covers 16 residues. The CDR3 coding sequence is TGTGCCAGCAGCGCGGCATGGACGGCGGTCGGGGAAAAACTGTTTTTT. Translating gives CASSAAWTAVGEKLFF.

The count of this clonotype is one. The gene calls are TRBV10-3 and TRBJ1-2; 10 bases are a match to TRBD1. Germline assignment: CDR1 ENHRY and CDR2 SYGVKD. V lost 7 bases, J lost 3 bases, and 2 bases stayed unmatched. The CDR3 is made up of 13 amino acids. CDR3 bases: TGTGCCATCACGGGACAGGGGTACTATGGCTACACCTTC. This translates into CAITGQGYYGYTF.

This clonotype was counted only a few times. This rearrangement joins TRBV6-5 to TRBJ2-3; D is possibly TRBD2 (5 bases). V was pared by 0 bases and J by 3 bases, with 13 bases between. CDR1 MNHEY and CDR2 SVGAGI come from the germline V gene. This CDR3 has 16 residues. The CDR3 DNA is TGTGCCAGCAGTTACTCTGCTAGCACTCAAACAGATACGCAGTATTTT. The encoded protein is CASSYSASTQTDTQYF.

CDR3 bases: TGTGCCACCAGTGATGGGGGGACTAGCGGGGTATACAATGAGCAGTTCTTC. Its translation: CATSDGGTSGVYNEQFF. The rearrangement uses TRBV24-1 and TRBJ2-1, with TRBD2 identical over 13 bases. The CDR3 extends over 17 amino acids. V gave up 3 bases and J gave up 4 bases; unmatched junction bases: 5. Per the germline V gene, CDR1 is KGHDR and CDR2 is SFDVKD.

At least ten counts were recorded for this clonotype. V gene TRBV10-3 combines with J gene TRBJ1-6; D possibly corresponds to TRBD1 (5 bases). The CDR3 is 14 residues long. Germline V lookup: CDR1 ENHRY, CDR2 SYGVKD. V was trimmed by 5 bases and J by 8 bases, leaving 13 bases between them. CDR3 nucleotide sequence: TGTGCCATCAGTACGTCCGGGGGAGATTCACCCCTCCACTTT. Protein: CAISTSGGDSPLHF.

A few counts support this clonotype. The chain carries TRBV9 and TRBJ1-4; the match to TRBD1 covers 8 bases. Germline assignment: CDR1 SGDLS and CDR2 YYNGEE. Unmatched junction bases numbered 4, after V lost 3 bases and J lost 0 bases. CDR3 length equals 16 residues. CDR3 nucleotides: TGTGCCAGCAGCGCCGGCAGGGGGCCAACTAATGAAAAACTGTTTTTT. Translated: CASSAGRGPTNEKLFF.

This rearrangement joins TRBV12-3 or TRBV12-4 to TRBJ1-2; tentative D call: TRBD1 (6 bases). V dropped 1 base and J dropped 6 bases, with 24 bases sitting between them. The CDR3 sequence is 18 residues long. This CDR3 is CASSLGELGYFWTDGYTF. Here the CDR3 DNA reads TGTGCCAGCAGTTTAGGGGAATTAGGGTATTTTTGGACAGATGGCTACACCTTC.

This sequence joins TRBV20-1 and TRBJ1-4; no firm D call. Per the germline V gene, CDR1 is DFQATT and CDR2 is SNEGSKA (reference sequence). V gave up 2 bases and J gave up 6 bases, with 13 bases separating them. The CDR3 consists of 14 residues. CDR3: CSARKGASDEKLFF. The CDR3 nucleotides read TGCAGTGCTAGAAAGGGCGCCTCAGATGAAAAACTGTTTTTT.

This clonotype was seen more than once but under ten times. The V gene is TRBV20-1, the J gene TRBJ1-2; D unclear. V was cut by 8 bases and J by 1 base, with 17 bases left in between. This CDR3 is 14 amino acids long. Germline CDR1 DFQATT, CDR2 SNEGSKA (reference sequence). This CDR3 is CSTKRGAGNYGYTF. CDR3 nucleotide sequence: TGCAGTACGAAGCGGGGTGCGGGTAACTATGGCTACACCTTC.

There are a few counts of this clonotype. The rearrangement uses TRBV3-1 and TRBJ2-3, with a possible D match to TRBD2 (6 bases). Germline loops: CDR1 LGHDT, CDR2 YNNKEL (reference sequence). Trimming removed 0 bases from V and 6 bases from J, with 13 bases in between. The CDR3 loop spans 15 amino acids. CDR3 in DNA: TGTGCCAGCAGCCAAGAAACTAGCCGCCACGATACGCAGTATTTT. Encoded protein: CASSQETSRHDTQYF.

This clonotype was seen a handful of times. The chain uses TRBV20-1 and TRBJ2-3; TRBD2 agrees at 14 bases. The CDR3 is 16 amino acids. The J segment lost 5 bases and the V segment lost 5 bases, leaving 9 bases of the junction unmatched. Germline-derived CDR1 and CDR2 are DFQATT and SNEGSKA (reference sequence). CDR3: CSALNRLAGGLDTQYF. The DNA for the CDR3 is TGCAGTGCTTTGAACCGACTAGCGGGAGGGTTAGATACGCAGTATTTT.

This clonotype turned up a few times. V usage is TRBV25-1 and J usage is TRBJ2-1, with 10 bases lining up with TRBD2. The length of the CDR3 is 15 residues. J gave up 8 bases and V 3 bases, and 7 bases lay outside the gene matches. The germline CDR1 and CDR2 sequences are MGHDK and SYGVNS. CDR3 sequence (DNA): TGTGCCAGCAGTGATCCAGCGGGGGGGACGGATGAGCAGTTCTTC. Protein: CASSDPAGGTDEQFF.

This clonotype was seen only a few times. The gene calls are TRBV10-2 and TRBJ1-1; TRBD1 is a possible D gene (6 bases). Trimming left V 9 bases short and J 0 bases short, with 17 bases between. Germline V lookup: CDR1 WSHSY, CDR2 SAAADI. The length of the CDR3 is 15 residues. The CDR3 DNA follows: TGCGCCAGTAAACAGGGCCCCCTCATGAACACTGAAGCTTTCTTT. It encodes CASKQGPLMNTEAFF.

This clonotype showed up just a few times. The chain is built from TRBV6-5 and TRBJ1-6, with 7 bases matching TRBD1. In germline, CDR1 is MNHEY, CDR2 SVGAGI. With V trimmed by 0 bases and J by 2 bases, 4 bases remained unmatched. This CDR3 spans 17 amino acids. The CDR3 protein is CASSYSTGNAYNSPLHF. The CDR3 DNA sequence: TGTGCCAGCAGTTACTCGACAGGGAACGCCTATAATTCACCCCTCCACTTT.

A word on this clonotype: At one end, the junction sequence differs from germline, possibly due to a read error. The chain recombines TRBV6-1 with TRBJ2-2; D may be TRBD1 (6 bases). The CDR3 contains 13 residues. Germline V gives CDR1 MNHNS, CDR2 SASEGT. The CDR3 spells CATSRDIAGELFF. As DNA, the CDR3 is TGTGCCACCAGTCGGGACATAGCCGGGGAGCTGTTTTTT.

The rearrangement uses TRBV6-2 or TRBV6-3 and TRBJ2-1; TRBD2 agrees at 10 bases. Trimming at V came to 5 bases and at J to 10 bases, leaving 11 bases not matched to a gene. The germline CDR1 and CDR2 sequences are MNHEY and SVGEGT. The CDR3 is 15 amino acids. CDR3 DNA: TGTGCCAGCAGTAGACTAAGCGGGGGGGCCACGGAGCAGTTCTTC. Protein: CASSRLSGGATEQFF.

The chain couples TRBV7-6 to TRBJ2-1; possible D gene TRBD2, 6 bases. This CDR3 has 17 amino acids. V was clipped by 4 bases and J by 4 bases, with 20 bases between them. Germline assignment: CDR1 SGHVS and CDR2 FNYEAQ. For the CDR3, the DNA is TGTGCCAGCAGCTCTAGACGGGGAGGACCTAATTACAATGAGCAGTTCTTC. Amino acid sequence: CASSSRRGGPNYNEQFF.

This chain joins TRBV4-2 and TRBJ2-7; no firm D call. Germline-derived CDR1 and CDR2 are LGHNA and YNFKEQ. This CDR3 has 15 amino acids. V was trimmed by 0 bases and J by 1 base, leaving 10 bases between them. The CDR3 bases are TGTGCCAGCAGCCAAGAAATTGGTCCTTCCTACGAGCAGTACTTC. As protein: CASSQEIGPSYEQYF.

This chain links TRBV29-1 with TRBJ2-7, with D uncertain. CDR3 length: 13 residues. V lost 5 bases and J lost 2, with 13 bases in between. CDR1 is SQVTM and CDR2 is ANQGSEA in the germline V gene. The CDR3 nucleotides read TGCAGCGTTTCGCAGTTTCCCCCCTACGAGCAGTACTTC. As protein: CSVSQFPPYEQYF.

This sequence joins TRBV5-1 and TRBJ1-4; D not resolved. Deletions cut 0 bases from V and 2 bases from J, with 11 bases between. The CDR3 runs to 16 residues. The germline V gene has CDR1 SGHRS and CDR2 YFSETQ. CDR3 sequence reads: CASSLEVGRTNEKLFF. The CDR3 DNA sequence: TGCGCCAGCAGCTTGGAAGTAGGGCGGACTAATGAAAAACTGTTTTTT.

V usage is TRBV29-1 and J usage is TRBJ2-3; D gene ambiguous. Trimming took 0 bases from V and 2 from J, leaving 15 bases between them. The CDR3 covers 16 residues. From germline, CDR1 is SQVTM and CDR2 ANQGSEA. The CDR3 DNA follows: TGCAGCGTTGAAGATCGATTTGTCGGTAACACAGATACGCAGTATTTT. This sequence encodes CSVEDRFVGNTDTQYF.

This clonotype appeared a few times. The chain links TRBV6-5 to TRBJ2-5; perhaps TRBD1 as D (5 bases). The CDR3 covers 14 residues. V was trimmed by 0 bases and J by 4 bases, leaving 9 bases between them. The germline gives CDR1 MNHEY, CDR2 SVGAGI. The CDR3 sequence is CASSYSLQGETQYF. The DNA of the CDR3 is TGTGCCAGCAGTTACTCGCTGCAGGGAGAGACCCAGTACTTC.

V and J are TRBV20-1 and TRBJ2-2; D not resolved. Deletions cut 6 bases from V and 7 bases from J, with 12 bases between. Germline V gives CDR1 DFQATT, CDR2 SNEGSKA (reference sequence). The CDR3 has 12 amino acids. CDR3 bases: TGCAGTGCCAGCCAGTCTGGCGGGGAGCTGTTTTTT. Translation gives CSASQSGGELFF.